This record covers a single TCR beta chain. The antigen this receptor binds is unknown. No base-level quality is on record; no much larger clone is a single base apart. The library was obtained by the immunoSEQ multiplex PCR assay. The multiplex PCR relied on a mix of 60 forward primers for TCR Vbeta segments and 13 reverse primers for TCR Jbeta segments. The CDR3 region of rearranged TCR beta genes was amplified from genomic DNA by a multiplex PCR assay. On the Illumina HiSeq System, the amplified TCR beta libraries were sequenced as 87-base-pair reads. Regarding the original processing steps: A later analysis counted tens of millions of unique TCR beta chains across the 600 to 850 repertoires, and approximately 11 million of these chains were shared by at least two donors. Raw reads were error-corrected and collapsed into unique sequences with a nearest-neighbor algorithm that merged closely related sequences to remove PCR and sequencing errors. CDR3 sequences were aligned to IMGT reference sequences to assign V, D and J gene segments. Each retained sequence needed at least a six-nucleotide match to both a V gene segment and a J gene segment. Rearrangements were classified as productive when the CDR3 lacked stop codons and remained in frame with V and J, and all other rearrangements were classified as non-productive. CDR3 was defined according to IMGT convention as the region running from the second conserved V-encoded cysteine to the conserved J-encoded phenylalanine. In an earlier analysis of roughly 580 of the donors, sequences lacking an unambiguous match to a single V gene segment were excluded. An earlier analysis of almost 600 of the donors classified V segments as functional when productive rearrangements were above 56.7% and as segregating when the standard deviation between donors was above 5%. A statistical classification framework was built to diagnose cytomegalovirus status from the catalog of TCR beta chain sequences. In a later analysis, V and J genes were assigned by comparing TCR nucleotide sequences against IMGT/GENE-DB human TR gene sequences. Using the TCRdist pipeline, a later analysis assigned CDR3 sequences along with most-parsimonious VDJ recombination scenarios. A later analysis defined each TCR beta chain by its CDR3 amino acid sequence plus V-gene family, and excluded reads lacking a unique V-gene family. In a later analysis, 500 to 700 highly shared, low-generation-probability nucleotide sequences were removed to address suspected cross-contamination and a sequencing artifact. In a later analysis, a clonal expansion index for each public chain was calculated from normalized within-repertoire ranks of inferred template counts. Generation probabilities in a later analysis came from a VDJ recombination model fitted to out-of-frame rearrangements, and those results were checked against IGoR. Hypergeometric tests were used in a later analysis to score TCR-TCR, TCR-HLA and TCR-CMV co-occurrence, with a repertoire-size bias correction applied to the TCR pairs. False discovery rates were estimated in a later analysis by permuting HLA or CMV assignments 20 times. In a later analysis, co-occurring TCRs were grouped with DBSCAN, and TCRdist sequence similarity was added when clustering was performed within HLA-allele-positive subsets. Co-occurrence clustering excluded repertoires with fewer than 30,000 or more than 120,000 public chains, plus five with anomalous nucleotide sharing. TCRdb took this table from immuneACCESS and kept in-frame rearrangements with V and J called. Such tables lack part of the clones; where checked against another copy, unresolved V genes explain under half of the gap, and the rest is unexplained. V and J calls and clone size follow that table, whereas D and trimming were derived from the DNA. Recorded for this sample are more than 45,000 clones; about 71% of them occurred a single time. The ten top clones hold just under 20% of the sample.

This sample stems from a study of cytomegalovirus exposure and HLA in healthy donors (TCRdb year 2017). Regarding the research as a whole: An earlier analysis of approximately 550 of the donors reported roughly 300 Gb of sequence data and roughly 100 million unique TCR beta sequences from approximately 180 million T cells. Roughly five DR-DQ haplotypes were handled as single units for association and clustering, since linkage in the cohort was strong. Typing coverage varied by locus: roughly 629-640 donors for A, B, C, DRB1 and DQB1; roughly 510 for DQA1; more than 600 for DPA1; around 490 for DPB1. The study combined high-throughput TCR immunosequencing, statistical association of individual TCRs with disease status, and machine learning to predict cytomegalovirus infection status. An early release covering about 600 HLA-typed donors comprised about 310 gigabases of sequencing data and 65 million to 100 million unique TCR sequences. On average, over 200,000 unique TCR beta nucleotide sequences were sequenced per donor among about 400 genotyped donors of the cohort, with 15% to 20% of those sequences being non-productive. All discovery cohort repertoires had been generated using a single sequencing platform. Donor age, sex, ethnicity and CMV serostatus were compiled alongside the repertoire data. In an earlier analysis of 587 of the donors, high-throughput TCR beta sequencing was used to judge whether each TCR beta V gene segment behaved as functional or pseudogenic. To study patterns of TCR occurrence, a later analysis re-analyzed previously published TCR beta repertoires from 666 donors and added high-resolution HLA genotyping. The study was designed to test whether signatures of past pathogen exposure could be identified by cataloging public T cell receptors. A later genetic analysis used genome-wide SNP genotypes for about three fifths of the 666 donors, treating that subset as a discovery cohort. The later analysis used no new phenotypic data to find candidate immune exposures, relying instead on TCR beta sequences and their occurrence across donors. In addition to the first cohort of around 670 subjects, a separate validation cohort of 120 different subjects was used. The study used immunosequencing to profile the T cell repertoires of 670 or so subjects and linked those repertoires to cytomegalovirus serostatus. Of the 300 to 450 genotyped donors, 65% to 90% were placed in the genetic ancestry cluster associated with self-reported Caucasian donors. Both class I and class II loci were covered by HLA typing, at four-digit resolution. Study-wide findings and limitations: A later analysis reported that several top co-occurrence clusters appeared linked to parvovirus B19, influenza, CMV and Epstein-Barr virus. A total of 164 TCR beta chains were listed by the study as associated with cytomegalovirus. Compared with equally common non-associated chains, HLA-associated TCR beta chains in a later analysis were more clonally expanded and had lower generation probabilities. In a later analysis, TCR association rates were found to vary across HLA loci, with the most associated TCRs seen for DRB1 alleles and the fewest for HLA-C alleles. According to a later analysis, most CMV-associated TCR beta chains appeared to be HLA-restricted, and the HLA associations seemed to be driven largely by CMV exposure. In both the original and validation cohorts, the classifier was reported to diagnose cytomegalovirus status with high specificity and sensitivity. Strong co-occurrence of HLA alleles, especially DR and DQ, made assigning TCR associations to individual alleles difficult. Because counts were too low, some 17 rarely observed V segments, including chromosome 9 orphons, were left out of the earlier analysis of some 640 of the donors. In this cohort, only TCR beta chains were sequenced, and detectable features were limited by the absence of alpha or paired-chain data. In a later genetic analysis, a missense DCLRE1C variant was associated with V-gene and J-gene trimming of TCR beta chains, and the association was replicated in an independent cohort. CMV serostatus was the only immune exposure information available for the cohort. A further reported finding was that TCR beta sequences accurately predicted the HLA-A and HLA-B alleles for most subjects in the first cohort. Broadly in line with IMGT annotations, most TCR beta V segments showed up in productive rearrangements about 90% or about 30% of the time in an earlier analysis of 450 to 600 of the donors. Because HLA typing was missing for some donors at each locus, association tests included only the typed subset. A few of the identified cytomegalovirus-associated TCR beta chains were confirmed in vitro to be specific for cytomegalovirus antigens. In a later genetic analysis, fewer N-insertions in productive TCRs were reported among donors in an Asian-associated ancestry cluster than the roughly 700-donor mean. The authors suggested that the approach could potentially be generalized to other disease states and immunological phenotypes. The sequencing pipeline was judged likely to have produced a cluster of highly shared sequence variants as a technical artifact. Linkage disequilibrium might explain the correlated functional status among segregating V segments, but an unknown experimental factor could not be ruled out. Specific HLA alleles were associated with more than 15,000 TCR beta sequences at a false discovery rate of 0.05 in a later analysis. Presence/absence analyses assumed roughly uniform sequencing depth across donors, an assumption that may not hold. While some public TCRs were present in many individuals, most TCR sequences turned up only very rarely across donors.

The cohort was made up of around 720 healthy bone marrow donors. At the time of sampling, all cohort members were nominally healthy, though unrecorded immune exposures were likely present. The donor was CMV seropositive and was included in the group of approximately 310 seropositive cohort members. A peripheral blood sample was collected from each donor, and TCR beta sequencing was performed on peripheral blood mononuclear cells. The Qiagen DNeasy Blood Extraction Kit was used to extract genomic DNA from the blood cell samples. The sequence was obtained from a woman in her sixties in good health and CMV-seropositive. Sequencing input: PBMCs.

The DNA sequence follows: TGTGCCAGCAGCTTGGGGCAGACAGTACAAGAGACCCAGTACTTC. Its translation reads: CASSLGQTVQETQYF. The sequence links TRBV5-4 to TRBJ2-5; the D segment could be TRBD1, given 5 matching bases. CDR1 and CDR2, per the germline V gene (reference sequence), are SGHNT and YYREEE. The junction shows trimming of 0 bases on V and 2 bases on J, plus 11 bases between the germline ends. From its cysteine to its phenylalanine, the CDR3 spans 15 amino acids. Kept here is only the CDR3 DNA, which spans 45 bases and is read in frame from base 1.